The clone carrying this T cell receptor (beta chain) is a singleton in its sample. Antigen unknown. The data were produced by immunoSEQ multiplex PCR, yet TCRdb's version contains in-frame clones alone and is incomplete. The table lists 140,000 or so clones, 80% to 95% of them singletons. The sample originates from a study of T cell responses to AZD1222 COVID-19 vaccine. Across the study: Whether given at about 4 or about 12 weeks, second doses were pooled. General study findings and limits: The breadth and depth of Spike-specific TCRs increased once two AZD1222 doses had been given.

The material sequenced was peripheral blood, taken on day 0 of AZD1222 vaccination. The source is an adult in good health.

CDR3 nucleotides: TGTGCCAGTAGTATTTCGTTCAACACTGAAGCTTTCTTT. It is translated as CASSISFNTEAFF. This rearrangement joins TRBV19 to TRBJ1-1, with D hard to call. The ends were cut back, 3 bases at V and 2 bases at J, with 7 bases in the middle. This CDR3 spans 13 amino acids. Germline-derived CDR1 and CDR2 are LNHDA and SQIVND (reference sequence).